In its sample, the clone carrying this T cell receptor beta chain was seen a few times. The junction had 7 bases not matched to a gene; V was cut back by 3 bases and J by 1 base. Germline V CDR1 and CDR2: DFQATT, SNEGSKA (reference sequence). The CDR3 consists of 16 residues. MiXCR, run by TCRdb on the reads, gives a single entry per CDR3 protein. This repertoire shows around 300,000 distinct CDR3 sequences, about a quarter found once; its top ten account for about 14%. This sample was taken from a study of T cell repertoires in cytomegalovirus infection. At the level of the study: Both CMV infection and a matching HLA type were indicated by public TCR beta signatures.

Sequencing was carried out using PBMCs. The origin of this receptor is a human donor in good health (CMV status not recorded). Some clones in this sample may be carry-over from other donors' samples. The chain employs TRBV20-1 and TRBJ1-4; 8 bases match TRBD1. CDR3 nucleotide sequence: TGCAGTGCTAGGGAGTTCGGACAGGGAACTAATGAAAAACTGTTTTTT. The encoded protein is CSAREFGQGTNEKLFF.